These 18 T cell receptor beta chains were sequenced from one sample in a study of T-cell memory formation after mild COVID-19. TCRdb recomputed calls from the 5' RACE reads with MiXCR, one row per CDR3 protein. The table records 85,000 to 120,000 distinct CDR3 sequences, about 15% of them present only once. Sample: PBMCs or a T cell subset sorted from them (not recorded which). These receptors all stem from an adult woman who had mild COVID-19 (a few samples of this study predate the infection). Cell type and time point are not known.

The sample holds many counts of this clonotype. V usage is TRBV12-3 or TRBV12-4 and J usage is TRBJ2-7, with 7 bases identical to TRBD1. CDR3 length: 13 amino acids. Losses at the gene ends were 3 bases for V and 7 bases for J; bases not matched to a gene: 6. CDR3 sequence reads: CASSFRRQGEQYF. Here the CDR3 DNA reads TGTGCCAGCAGTTTTCGAAGACAGGGAGAGCAGTACTTC.

This clonotype was detected only a few times. The rearrangement joins TRBV7-6 to TRBJ2-7; D ambiguous. Trimming cost V 5 bases and J 4 bases, with 9 bases left between them. The CDR3 is 12 residues long. The germline CDR1 and CDR2 sequences are SGHVS and FNYEAQ. The CDR3 nucleotides read TGTGCCAGCAGCAGCTTGGGATACGAGCAGTACTTC. This encodes CASSSLGYEQYF.

J is TRBJ2-5 and V is TRBV7-9; D remains unclear. V dropped 1 base and J dropped 2 bases, with 5 bases sitting between them. Germline-derived CDR1 and CDR2 are SEHNR and FQNEAQ (reference sequence). The CDR3 covers 13 residues. The CDR3 nucleotides read TGTGCCAGCAGCTTAGTCAATCAAGAGACCCAGTACTTC. It yields the protein CASSLVNQETQYF.

A few counts support this clonotype. The chain carries TRBV11-2 and TRBJ2-7; D possibly uses TRBD1 or TRBD2 (5 bases each). V was shortened by 3 bases and J by 4 bases, with 16 bases between the two germline ends. Germline V gives CDR1 SGHAT, CDR2 FQNNGV. This CDR3 has 15 residues. CDR3 DNA sequence: TGTGCCAGCAGCTTGGTGGGGGAGATGAGTTACGAGCAGTACTTC. This translates into CASSLVGEMSYEQYF.

A few counts support this clonotype. V and J are TRBV12-3 or TRBV12-4 and TRBJ2-5; TRBD1 is a possible D gene (5 bases). This CDR3 is built from 14 residues. The V gene lost 3 bases and the J gene lost 4 bases, with 12 bases spanning the gap. The CDR3 loop reads CASSLGRVGETQYF. In DNA, the CDR3 is TGTGCCAGCAGTTTGGGCAGGGTCGGAGAGACCCAGTACTTC.

This clonotype was seen only a few times. The rearrangement links TRBV23-1 to TRBJ2-7; 7 nucleotides align to TRBD2. TRBV23-1 belongs to the ORF category, with a function that is uncertain. CDR3 size: 16 residues. V trimming: 1 base; J trimming: 6 bases; junction bases outside the gene matches: 12. The CDR3 nucleotides are TGCGCCAGCAGTCAATTGGGGGGGAGAGAGCCTGGCGAGCAGTACTTC. This translates into CASSQLGGREPGEQYF.

This clonotype was seen many times. V is TRBV5-1 and J is TRBJ2-7, with D possibly being TRBD1 or TRBD2 (5 bases each). The CDR3 spans 12 residues. V lost 7 bases to trimming and J lost 4 bases, with 12 bases between them. The germline gives CDR1 SGHRS, CDR2 YFSETQ. The CDR3 bases are TGCGCCAGCGCCGGGACCGAATACGAGCAGTACTTC. Amino acid sequence: CASAGTEYEQYF.

This clonotype appeared a single time. V gene TRBV27 combines with J gene TRBJ1-1; D perhaps matches TRBD1 (5 bases). Looked up from germline, CDR1 is MNHEY and CDR2 is SMNVEV (reference sequence). CDR3 length: 14 amino acids. Deletions cut 2 bases from V and 0 bases from J, with 7 bases between. CDR3 coding DNA: TGTGCCAGCAGTTTACGACAGATGAACACTGAAGCTTTCTTT. It yields the protein CASSLRQMNTEAFF.

The rearrangement links TRBV6-5 to TRBJ2-3; D unclear. Trimming stripped 10 bases from V and 4 bases from J, with 9 bases between. Germline lookup yields CDR1 MNHEY and CDR2 SVGAGI. The CDR3 spans 11 residues. CDR3 bases: TGTGCCACCACCCAAGCAGATACGCAGTATTTT. The encoded protein is CATTQADTQYF.

This clonotype was seen more than once but under ten times. A read error may account for a junction end that differs from germline. CDR3 residues: CASSLRDGSSEQYF. The CDR3, as DNA: TGTGCCAGTAGCCTCCGGGACGGCTCCTCCGAGCAGTACTTC. This chain connects TRBV19 to TRBJ2-7; the D gene could be TRBD1 or TRBD2 (5 bases each). The CDR3 length is 14 residues. Germline loops: CDR1 LNHDA, CDR2 SQIVND (reference sequence). Complete variable domain (other parts from reference TRBV19 and TRBJ2-7): DGGITQSPKYLFRKEGQNVTLSCEQNLNHDAMYWYRQDPGQGLRLIYYSQIVNDFQKGDIAEGYSVSREKKESFPLTVTSAQKNPTAFYLCASSLRDGSSEQYFGPGTRLTVT.

In this sample, this clonotype turned up a few times. The chain couples TRBV6-2 or TRBV6-3 to TRBJ2-7; 9 bases align to TRBD1. CDR1 and CDR2 from the germline V gene are MNHEY and SVGEGT. V dropped 0 bases and J dropped 4; count of bases not matched to a gene: 4. This CDR3 is built from 15 residues. The CDR3 loop is CASSYSSGTGYEQYF. As DNA, the CDR3 is TGTGCCAGCAGTTACTCTTCCGGGACAGGGTACGAGCAGTACTTC.

The chain recombines TRBV2 with TRBJ1-6; D is ambiguous. CDR1 is SNHLY, CDR2 FYNNEI, per germline. V dropped 5 bases and J dropped 0 bases, with 11 bases sitting between them. The CDR3 spans 16 residues. Written as DNA, the CDR3 is TGTGCCAGCAGTCCTACACTTAGCTCCTATAATTCACCCCTCCACTTT. Encoded protein: CASSPTLSSYNSPLHF.

The chain uses TRBV5-4 and TRBJ2-1; maybe TRBD2 (6 bases). This CDR3 is built from 14 residues. In germline, CDR1 is SGHNT, CDR2 YYREEE (reference sequence). Trimming took 7 bases from V and 2 from J, leaving 13 bases between them. The CDR3: CASRAGSTYNEQFF. The CDR3 DNA reads as TGTGCCAGCCGTGCGGGATCGACCTACAATGAGCAGTTCTTC.

A few counts support this clonotype. The chain has TRBV20-1 and TRBJ2-7, with 9 nucleotides matching TRBD2. The V and J ends lost 1 base and 5 bases, in that order; junction bases with no gene match: 12. CDR3 length: 16 amino acids. Germline V gives CDR1 DFQATT, CDR2 SNEGSKA (reference sequence). The CDR3 protein is CSARVGGGGVVHEQYF. The CDR3 nucleotides read TGCAGTGCTAGAGTCGGAGGCGGGGGGGTAGTCCACGAGCAGTACTTC.

This sequence joins TRBV12-3 or TRBV12-4 and TRBJ2-7; 10 nucleotides line up with TRBD2. The CDR3 consists of 13 residues. With 6 bases clipped from V and 5 bases from J, the junction kept 4 bases outside the gene matches. CDR3 region: CASSSSGRNEQYF. CDR3 DNA: TGTGCCAGCAGCTCTAGCGGGAGAAACGAGCAGTACTTC.

This rearrangement joins TRBV5-1 to TRBJ2-7; TRBD1 matches 10 bases. Germline assignment: CDR1 SGHRS and CDR2 YFSETQ. The CDR3 loop spans 15 amino acids. Trimming removed 0 bases from V and 1 base from J; junction bases left unmatched: 1. Here the CDR3 DNA reads TGCGCCAGCAGCTTGGCGGACAGGGGGTCCTACGAGCAGTACTTC. Residues: CASSLADRGSYEQYF.

The chain recombines TRBV10-3 with TRBJ2-5; TRBD1 agrees at 10 bases. Germline lookup yields CDR1 ENHRY and CDR2 SYGVKD. This CDR3 is 16 amino acids long. V dropped 5 bases and J dropped 3; count of bases not matched to a gene: 9. The CDR3 DNA is TGTGCCATCAGTCCCCCCGGGGACAGGGGAAAAGAGACCCAGTACTTC. Residues: CAISPPGDRGKETQYF.

This clonotype was detected a few times. This rearrangement joins TRBV6-5 to TRBJ2-2; D possibly matches TRBD1 or TRBD2 (5 bases each). V was cut by 0 bases and J by 6 bases, with 11 bases left in between. The CDR3 sequence is 15 residues long. Looked up from germline, CDR1 is MNHEY and CDR2 is SVGAGI. This CDR3 reads CASSYSGPPAGELFF. The CDR3 DNA reads TGTGCCAGCAGTTACTCGGGACCCCCGGCCGGGGAGCTGTTTTTT.